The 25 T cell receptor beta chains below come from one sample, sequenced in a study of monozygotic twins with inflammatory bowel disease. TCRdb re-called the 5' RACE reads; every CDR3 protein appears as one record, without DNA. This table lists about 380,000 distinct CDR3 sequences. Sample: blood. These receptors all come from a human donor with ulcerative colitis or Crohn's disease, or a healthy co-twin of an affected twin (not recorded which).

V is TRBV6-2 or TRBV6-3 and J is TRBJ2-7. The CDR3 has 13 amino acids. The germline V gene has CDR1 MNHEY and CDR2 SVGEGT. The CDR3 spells CASSYLYSDEQYF.

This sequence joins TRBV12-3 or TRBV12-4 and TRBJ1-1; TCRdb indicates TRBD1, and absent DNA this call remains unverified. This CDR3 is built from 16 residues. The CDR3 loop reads CASSYRDRGPITEAFF.

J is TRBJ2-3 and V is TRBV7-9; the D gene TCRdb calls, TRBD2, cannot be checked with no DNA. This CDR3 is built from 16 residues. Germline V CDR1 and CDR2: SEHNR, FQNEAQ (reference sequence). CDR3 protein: CASSSTSGYYTDTQYF.

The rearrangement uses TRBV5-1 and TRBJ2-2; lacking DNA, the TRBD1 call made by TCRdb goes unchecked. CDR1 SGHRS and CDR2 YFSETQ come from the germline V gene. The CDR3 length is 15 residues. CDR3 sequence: CASIPIPENTGELFF. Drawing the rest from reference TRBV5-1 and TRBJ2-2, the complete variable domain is KAGVTQTPRYLIKTRGQQVTLSCSPISGHRSVSWYQQTPGQGLQFLFEYFSETQRNKGNFPGRFSGRQFSNSRSEMNVSTLELGDSALYLCASIPIPENTGELFFGEGSRLTVL.

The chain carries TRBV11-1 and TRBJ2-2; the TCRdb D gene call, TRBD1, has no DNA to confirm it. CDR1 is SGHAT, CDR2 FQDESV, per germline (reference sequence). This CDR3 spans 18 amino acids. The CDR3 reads CASRPNLGQGQNTGELFF.

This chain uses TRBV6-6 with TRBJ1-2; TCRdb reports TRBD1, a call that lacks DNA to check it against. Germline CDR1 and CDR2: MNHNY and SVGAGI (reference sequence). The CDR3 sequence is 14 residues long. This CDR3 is CASSYVRDSYGYTF.

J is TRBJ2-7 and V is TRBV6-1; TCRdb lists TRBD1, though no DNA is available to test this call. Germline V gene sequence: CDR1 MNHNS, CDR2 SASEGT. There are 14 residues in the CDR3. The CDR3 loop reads CASTGTGGPYEQYF.

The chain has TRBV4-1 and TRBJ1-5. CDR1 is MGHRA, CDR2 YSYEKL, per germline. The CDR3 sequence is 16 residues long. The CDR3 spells CASSQSRELSNQPQHF.

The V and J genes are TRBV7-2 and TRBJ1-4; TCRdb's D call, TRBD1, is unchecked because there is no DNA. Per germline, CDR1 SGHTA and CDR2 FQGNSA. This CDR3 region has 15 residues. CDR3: CASSLEGRSDKKLFF.

The CDR3 sequence is CSVEDLTGIRTEAFF. This chain links TRBV29-1 with TRBJ1-1; the TCRdb D gene call, TRBD1, has no DNA to confirm it. CDR1 and CDR2 from the germline V gene are SQVTM and ANQGSEA. This CDR3 is 15 amino acids long.

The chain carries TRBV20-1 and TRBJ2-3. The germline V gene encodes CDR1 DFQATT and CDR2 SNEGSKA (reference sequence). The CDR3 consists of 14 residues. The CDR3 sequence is CSARGGLGRDTQYF.

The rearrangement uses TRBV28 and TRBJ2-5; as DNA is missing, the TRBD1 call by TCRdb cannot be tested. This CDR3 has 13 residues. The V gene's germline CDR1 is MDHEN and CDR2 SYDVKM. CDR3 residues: CASSPDTGETQYF.

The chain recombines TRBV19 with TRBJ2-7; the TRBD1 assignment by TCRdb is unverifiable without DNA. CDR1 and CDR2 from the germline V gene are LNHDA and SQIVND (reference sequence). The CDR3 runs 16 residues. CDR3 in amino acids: CASSRTGTGRIYEQYF.

The CDR3 is CASSSRPGSTYEQYF. The chain combines TRBV7-6 with TRBJ2-7; lacking DNA, the TRBD1 call made by TCRdb goes unchecked. CDR3 length: 15 amino acids. Per the germline V gene, CDR1 is SGHVS and CDR2 is FNYEAQ.

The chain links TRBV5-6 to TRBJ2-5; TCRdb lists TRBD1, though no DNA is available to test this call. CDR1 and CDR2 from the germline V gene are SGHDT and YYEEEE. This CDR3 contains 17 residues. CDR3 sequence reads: CASSLAIGVANFGTQYF.

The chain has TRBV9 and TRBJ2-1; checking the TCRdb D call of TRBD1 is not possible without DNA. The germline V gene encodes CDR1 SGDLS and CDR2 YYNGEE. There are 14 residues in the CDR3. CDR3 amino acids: CASSVEPRGNEQFF.

The CDR3 is CASSVGPGTANSPLHF. The J gene is TRBJ1-6, the V gene TRBV9; the D gene TCRdb calls, TRBD1, cannot be checked with no DNA. This CDR3 is 16 amino acids long. Looked up from germline, CDR1 is SGDLS and CDR2 is YYNGEE.

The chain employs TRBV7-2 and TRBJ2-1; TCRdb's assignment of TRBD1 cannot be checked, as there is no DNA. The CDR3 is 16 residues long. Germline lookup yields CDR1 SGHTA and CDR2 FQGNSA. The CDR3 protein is CASSALGAGGPNEQFF.

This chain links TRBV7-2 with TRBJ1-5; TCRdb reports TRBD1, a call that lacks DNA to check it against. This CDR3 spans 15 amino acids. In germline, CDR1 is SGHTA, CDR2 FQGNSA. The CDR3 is CASSWDRNGNQPQHF. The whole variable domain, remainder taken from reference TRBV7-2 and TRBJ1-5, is GAGVSQSPSNKVTEKGKDVELRCDPISGHTALYWYRQSLGQGLEFLIYFQGNSAPDKSGLPSDRFSAERTGGSVSTLTIQRTQQEDSAVYLCASSWDRNGNQPQHFGDGTRLSIL.

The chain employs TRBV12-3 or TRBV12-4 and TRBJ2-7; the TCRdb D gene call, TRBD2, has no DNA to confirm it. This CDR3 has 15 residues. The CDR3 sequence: CASSLVSGFPYEQYF.

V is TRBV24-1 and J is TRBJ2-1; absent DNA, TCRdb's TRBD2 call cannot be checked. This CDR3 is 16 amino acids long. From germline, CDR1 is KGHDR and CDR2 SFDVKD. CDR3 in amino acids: CATSDWDSRSYNEQFF.

This CDR3 is CAISESITSGGSGDTQYF. This sequence joins TRBV10-3 and TRBJ2-3; the TRBD2 assignment by TCRdb is unverifiable without DNA. Germline assignment: CDR1 ENHRY and CDR2 SYGVKD. CDR3 size: 18 residues.

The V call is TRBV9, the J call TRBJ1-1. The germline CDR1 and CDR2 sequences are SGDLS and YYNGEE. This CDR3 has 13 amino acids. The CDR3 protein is CASSVAPNTEAFF.

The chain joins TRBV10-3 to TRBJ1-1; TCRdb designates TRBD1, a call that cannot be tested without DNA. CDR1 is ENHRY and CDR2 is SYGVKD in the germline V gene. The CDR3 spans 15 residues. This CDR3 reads CAISESGTVGTEAFF.

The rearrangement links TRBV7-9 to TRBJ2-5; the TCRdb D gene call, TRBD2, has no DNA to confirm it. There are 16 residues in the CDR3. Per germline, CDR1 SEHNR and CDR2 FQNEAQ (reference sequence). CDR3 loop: CASRDRGGIEGETQYF.